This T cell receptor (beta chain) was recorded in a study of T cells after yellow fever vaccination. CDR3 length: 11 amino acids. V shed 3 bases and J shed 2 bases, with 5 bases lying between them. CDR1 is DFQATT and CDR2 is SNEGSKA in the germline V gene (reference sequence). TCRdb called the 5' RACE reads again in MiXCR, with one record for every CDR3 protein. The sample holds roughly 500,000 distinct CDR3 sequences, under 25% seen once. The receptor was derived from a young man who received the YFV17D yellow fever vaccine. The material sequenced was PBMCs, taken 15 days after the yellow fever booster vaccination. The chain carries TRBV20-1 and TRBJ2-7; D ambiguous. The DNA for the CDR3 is TGCAGTGCTAGCGACACCTACGAGCAGTACTTC. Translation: CSASDTYEQYF.